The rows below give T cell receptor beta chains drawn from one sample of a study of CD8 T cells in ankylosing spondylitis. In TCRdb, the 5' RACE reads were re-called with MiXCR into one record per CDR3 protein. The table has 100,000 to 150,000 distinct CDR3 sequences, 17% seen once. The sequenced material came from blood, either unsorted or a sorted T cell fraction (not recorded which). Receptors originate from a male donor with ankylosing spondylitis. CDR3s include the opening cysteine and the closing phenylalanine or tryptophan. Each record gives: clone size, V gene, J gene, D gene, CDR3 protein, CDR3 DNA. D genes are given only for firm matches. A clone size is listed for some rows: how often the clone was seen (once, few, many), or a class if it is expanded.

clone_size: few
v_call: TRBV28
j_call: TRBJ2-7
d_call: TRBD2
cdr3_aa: CASSSSGGGRFYEQYF
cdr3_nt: TGTGCCAGCAGTTCATCTGGGGGCGGGAGGTTTTACGAGCAGTACTTC

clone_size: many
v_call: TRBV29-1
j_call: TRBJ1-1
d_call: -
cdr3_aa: CSVATTEAFF
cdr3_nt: TGCAGCGTAGCCACAACCGAAGCTTTCTTT

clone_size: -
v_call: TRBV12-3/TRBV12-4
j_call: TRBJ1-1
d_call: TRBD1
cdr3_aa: CASKPGGPEAFF
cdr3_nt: TGTGCCAGCAAACCAGGGGGTCCTGAAGCTTTCTTT

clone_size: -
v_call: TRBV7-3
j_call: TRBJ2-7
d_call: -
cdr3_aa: CASSPGAYYGEQYF
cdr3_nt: TGTGCCAGCAGCCCCGGCGCGTACTACGGCGAGCAGTACTTC

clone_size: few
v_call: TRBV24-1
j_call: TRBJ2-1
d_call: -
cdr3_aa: CATSDLDYNEQFF
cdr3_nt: TGTGCCACCAGTGACTTGGACTACAATGAGCAGTTCTTC

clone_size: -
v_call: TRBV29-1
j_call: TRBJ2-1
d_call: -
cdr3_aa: CSVEGLASAYNEQFF
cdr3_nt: TGCAGCGTTGAAGGTCTAGCGAGCGCCTACAATGAGCAGTTCTTC

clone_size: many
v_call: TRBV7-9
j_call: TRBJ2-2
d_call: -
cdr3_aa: CASSGGADGWEELFF
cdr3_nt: TGTGCCAGCAGCGGAGGGGCGGACGGCTGGGAGGAGCTGTTTTTT

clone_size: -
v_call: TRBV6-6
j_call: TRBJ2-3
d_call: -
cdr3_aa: CASSYPDTDTQYF
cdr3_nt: TGTGCCAGCAGTTACCCGGACACAGATACGCAGTATTTT

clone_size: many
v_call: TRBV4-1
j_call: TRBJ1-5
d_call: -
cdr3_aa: CASSQGASGQPQHF
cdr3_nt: TGCGCCAGCAGCCAAGGGGCCTCGGGCCAGCCCCAGCATTTT

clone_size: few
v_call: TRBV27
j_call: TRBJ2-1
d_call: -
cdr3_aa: CASGRGIYNEQFF
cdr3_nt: TGTGCCAGCGGTCGGGGTATCTACAATGAGCAGTTCTTC

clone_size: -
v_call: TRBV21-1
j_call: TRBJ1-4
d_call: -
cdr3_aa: CASSAGDGRTTNEKLFF
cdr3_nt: TGTGCCAGCAGCGCAGGGGACGGCCGAACAACCAATGAAAAACTGTTTTTT

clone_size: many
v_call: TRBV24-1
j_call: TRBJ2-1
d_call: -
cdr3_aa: CATSDKSDEQFF
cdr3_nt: TGTGCCACCAGTGATAAGTCGGATGAGCAGTTCTTC